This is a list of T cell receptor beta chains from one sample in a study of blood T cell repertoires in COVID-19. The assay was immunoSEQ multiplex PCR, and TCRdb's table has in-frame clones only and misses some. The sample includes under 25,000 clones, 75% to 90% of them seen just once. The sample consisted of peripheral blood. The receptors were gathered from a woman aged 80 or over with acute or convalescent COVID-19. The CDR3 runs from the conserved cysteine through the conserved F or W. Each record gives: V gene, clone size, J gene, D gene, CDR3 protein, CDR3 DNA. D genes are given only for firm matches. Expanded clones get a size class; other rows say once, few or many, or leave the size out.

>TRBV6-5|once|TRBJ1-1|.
CASSYGRFTEAFF
TGTGCCAGCAGCTACGGGCGATTCACTGAAGCTTTCTTT
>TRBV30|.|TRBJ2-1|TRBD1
CAINRGVGEQFF
TGTGCCATAAACAGGGGGGTCGGTGAGCAGTTCTTC
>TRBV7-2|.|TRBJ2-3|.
CASSPQTRRTDTQYF
TGTGCCAGCAGCCCGCAGACTAGACGCACAGATACGCAGTATTTT
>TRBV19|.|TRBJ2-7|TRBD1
CASSGQGSAYEQYF
TGTGCCAGTAGCGGACAGGGTTCCGCCTACGAGCAGTACTTC
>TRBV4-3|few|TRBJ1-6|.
CASSQEHRENSPLHF
TGCGCCAGCAGCCAAGAGCACCGAGAGAATTCACCCCTCCACTTT
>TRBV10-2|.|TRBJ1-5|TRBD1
CASRSSGQASNQPQHF
TGCGCCAGCAGGAGTAGTGGACAGGCTAGCAATCAGCCCCAGCATTTT
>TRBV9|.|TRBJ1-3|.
CASSPTLRPSDTIYF
TGTGCCAGCAGCCCCACCCTGAGGCCGTCGGACACCATATATTTT
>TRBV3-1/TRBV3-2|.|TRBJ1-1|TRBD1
CASSQMDRSTEAFF
TGTGCCAGCAGCCAAATGGACAGGTCCACTGAAGCTTTCTTT
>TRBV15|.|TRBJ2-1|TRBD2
CATSRAGTSGFGEQFF
TGTGCCACCAGCAGAGCCGGGACTAGCGGGTTTGGAGAGCAGTTCTTC
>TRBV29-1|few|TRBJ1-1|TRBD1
CSVLQGANTEAFF
TGCAGCGTCCTACAGGGGGCGAACACTGAAGCTTTCTTT
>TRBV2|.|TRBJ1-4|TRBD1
CASSEALAGGRKKLFF
TGTGCCAGCAGTGAAGCGCTGGCAGGGGGTCGGAAAAAACTGTTTTTT
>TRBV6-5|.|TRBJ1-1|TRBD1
CASSSGQENTEAFF
TGTGCCAGCAGTTCGGGACAGGAGAACACTGAAGCTTTCTTT
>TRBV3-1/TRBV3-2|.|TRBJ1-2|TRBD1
CASSDRGDYGYTF
TGTGCCAGCAGCGACAGGGGGGATTATGGCTACACCTTC
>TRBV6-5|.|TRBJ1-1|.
CASSSNTEAFF
TGTGCCAGCAGTTCTAACACTGAAGCTTTCTTT
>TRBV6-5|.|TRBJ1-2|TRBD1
CASSLDRGDYGYTF
TGTGCCAGCAGTTTGGACAGGGGGGACTATGGCTACACCTTC
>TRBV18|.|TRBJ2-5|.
CASSPQGLETQYF
TGTGCCAGCTCACCCCAGGGATTAGAGACCCAGTACTTC
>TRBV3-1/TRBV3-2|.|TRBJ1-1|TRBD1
CASSQPDRGGTEAFF
TGTGCCAGCAGCCAACCAGACAGGGGTGGCACTGAAGCTTTCTTT
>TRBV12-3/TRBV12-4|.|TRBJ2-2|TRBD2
CASLRTSPGELFF
TGTGCCAGCCTGAGGACTAGCCCCGGGGAGCTGTTTTTT
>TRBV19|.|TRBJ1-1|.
CASSIGQLNTEAFF
TGTGCCAGTAGTATTGGGCAGCTTAACACTGAAGCTTTCTTT
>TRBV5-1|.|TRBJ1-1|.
CASSFQQGRYTEAFF
TGCGCCAGCAGCTTTCAACAGGGAAGGTATACTGAAGCTTTCTTT
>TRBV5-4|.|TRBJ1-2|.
CASSPAREVYGYTF
TGTGCCAGCAGCCCCGCCAGGGAAGTTTATGGCTACACCTTC
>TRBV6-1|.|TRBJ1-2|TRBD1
CASSVIWGQGDPNYGYTF
TGTGCCAGCAGTGTGATATGGGGACAGGGGGACCCAAACTATGGCTACACCTTC
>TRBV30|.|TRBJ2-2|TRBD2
CAWSRLAVTGELFF
TGTGCCTGGAGTAGGCTAGCGGTCACCGGGGAGCTGTTTTTT
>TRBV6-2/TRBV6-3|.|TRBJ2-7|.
CASSYSSFGGYEQYF
TGTGCCAGCAGTTACTCGTCCTTCGGGGGATACGAGCAGTACTTC
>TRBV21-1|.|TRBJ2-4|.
CASSKGRRPALAKNIQYF
TGTGCCAGCAGCAAAGGGCGGAGGCCCGCACTAGCCAAAAACATTCAGTACTTC
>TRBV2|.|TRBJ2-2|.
CASKSGATEAGELFF
TGTGCCAGCAAGTCAGGGGCTACCGAGGCCGGGGAGCTGTTTTTT
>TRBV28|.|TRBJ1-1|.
CASSFPTAPEAFF
TGTGCCAGCAGTTTCCCGACAGCACCTGAAGCTTTCTTT
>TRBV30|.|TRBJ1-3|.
CAWSYREGNTIYF
TGTGCCTGGAGTTACAGGGAAGGAAACACCATATATTTT
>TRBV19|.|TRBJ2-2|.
CASSTQGSNTGELFF
TGTGCCAGTAGTACTCAGGGGTCGAACACCGGGGAGCTGTTTTTT
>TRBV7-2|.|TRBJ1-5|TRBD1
CASSLHRGGQPQHF
TGTGCCAGCAGCTTACACAGGGGGGGTCAGCCCCAGCATTTT
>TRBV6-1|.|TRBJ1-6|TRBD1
CASSESTGGVRNSPLHF
TGTGCCAGCAGTGAATCTACAGGGGGCGTACGGAATTCACCCCTCCACTTT
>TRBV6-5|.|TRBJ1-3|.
CASSYSADSGNTIYF
TGTGCCAGCAGTTACTCTGCGGACTCTGGAAACACCATATATTTT
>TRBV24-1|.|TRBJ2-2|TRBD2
CATSDHSGRKTTGELFF
TGTGCCACCAGTGACCATAGCGGGAGAAAGACCACCGGGGAGCTGTTTTTT
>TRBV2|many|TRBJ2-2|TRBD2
CASSEGTSGGGELFF
TGTGCCAGCAGTGAAGGGACTAGCGGGGGAGGTGAGCTGTTTTTT
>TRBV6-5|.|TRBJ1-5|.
CASSSTWQGDQPQHF
TGTGCCAGCAGCTCCACATGGCAGGGTGATCAGCCCCAGCATTTT
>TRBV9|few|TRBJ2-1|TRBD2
CASSQTFRLAGSYNEQFF
TGTGCCAGCAGCCAGACGTTTCGACTAGCGGGGTCCTACAATGAGCAGTTCTTC
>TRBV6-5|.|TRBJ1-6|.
CASSMEQNSPLHF
TGTGCCAGCAGTATGGAACAGAATTCACCCCTCCACTTT
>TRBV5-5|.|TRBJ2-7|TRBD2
CASSNGLAGAYEQYF
TGTGCCAGCAGCAACGGACTAGCGGGGGCCTACGAGCAGTACTTC
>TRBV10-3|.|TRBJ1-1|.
CASFRSGGGGTEAFF
TGTGCCTCTTTTCGGTCGGGGGGGGGAGGCACTGAAGCTTTCTTT
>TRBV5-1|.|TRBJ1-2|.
CASSLGQGFNYGYTF
TGCGCCAGCAGCTTGGGGCAGGGTTTCAACTATGGCTACACCTTC
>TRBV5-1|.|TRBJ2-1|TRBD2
CASSPNSGVSYNEQFF
TGCGCCAGCAGCCCCAATAGCGGGGTCTCCTACAATGAGCAGTTCTTC
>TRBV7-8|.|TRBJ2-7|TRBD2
CASSDRDLAGKDEQYF
TGTGCCAGCAGCGATCGGGATTTAGCGGGGAAGGACGAGCAGTACTTC
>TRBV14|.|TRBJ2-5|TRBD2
CASSHLLAGGKETQYF
TGTGCCAGCAGCCACCTACTAGCGGGGGGGAAGGAGACCCAGTACTTC
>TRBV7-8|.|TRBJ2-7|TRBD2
CASSLATGLAGGEQYF
TGTGCCAGCAGCCTAGCCACGGGACTAGCGGGAGGCGAGCAGTACTTC
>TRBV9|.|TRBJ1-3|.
CASSVGGFSGNTIYF
TGTGCCAGCAGCGTAGGAGGTTTCTCTGGAAACACCATATATTTT
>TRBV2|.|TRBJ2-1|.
CASSEDRGMDEQFF
TGTGCCAGCAGTGAAGATCGAGGAATGGATGAGCAGTTCTTC
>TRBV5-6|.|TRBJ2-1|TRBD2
CASSLGASGRDEQFF
TGTGCCAGCAGCTTGGGGGCTAGCGGGAGAGATGAGCAGTTCTTC
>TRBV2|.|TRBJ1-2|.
CASVVKPNYGYTF
TGTGCCAGCGTGGTGAAGCCTAACTATGGCTACACCTTC
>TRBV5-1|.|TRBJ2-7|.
CASSLEWGVTYEQYF
TGCGCCAGCAGCTTGGAGTGGGGGGTCACCTACGAGCAGTACTTC
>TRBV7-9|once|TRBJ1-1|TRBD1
CASSLGRQGAFF
TGTGCCAGCAGCTTAGGCCGACAGGGGGCTTTCTTT
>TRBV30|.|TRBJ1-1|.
CASQARGDTEAFF
TGTGCCTCGCAGGCCAGGGGCGACACTGAAGCTTTCTTT
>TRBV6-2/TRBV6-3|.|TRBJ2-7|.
CASSSDSGIFYEQYF
TGTGCCAGCAGTTCGGATTCCGGGATCTTCTACGAGCAGTACTTC